Listed below are T cell receptor beta chains from one sample, sequenced in a study of T cell repertoires in cytomegalovirus infection. TCRdb itself ran the reads through MiXCR, one entry per CDR3 protein. The sample contains around 450,000 distinct CDR3 sequences, about 33% of which appear only once. The sequenced sample consisted of PBMCs. The receptors were sampled from a human donor in good health (CMV status not recorded). Some clones in this sample may be carry-over from other donors' samples. Both conserved end residues are part of each CDR3. The D gene is left open where the match is weak. Clone size is given for some rows only: seen once, a few or many times, or a class if the clone is expanded.

size: many; V: TRBV7-2; J: TRBJ2-5; D: -; CDR3: CASSLAISKRETQYF; DNA: TGTGCCAGCAGCTTAGCGATTTCTAAGAGAGAGACCCAGTACTTC
size: -; V: TRBV11-2; J: TRBJ2-1; D: -; CDR3: CASSLVGYGQFF; DNA: TGTGCCAGCAGCTTAGTTGGGTATGGGCAGTTCTTC
size: -; V: TRBV6-6; J: TRBJ2-7; D: -; CDR3: CASIGSGDPYEQYF; DNA: TGTGCCAGCATTGGGTCGGGGGACCCTTACGAGCAGTACTTC
size: many; V: TRBV5-6; J: TRBJ1-2; D: -; CDR3: CASSPRRAGTNYGYTF; DNA: TGTGCCAGCAGCCCCCGTCGGGCAGGGACGAACTATGGCTACACCTTC
size: -; V: TRBV12-3/TRBV12-4; J: TRBJ1-5; D: -; CDR3: CASSLTEWGNQPQHF; DNA: TGTGCCAGCAGTTTGACGGAGTGGGGTAATCAGCCCCAGCATTTT
size: -; V: TRBV5-6; J: TRBJ1-2; D: TRBD1; CDR3: CASSSWNRGNYGYTF; DNA: TGTGCCAGCAGCTCCTGGAACAGGGGGAACTATGGCTACACCTTC
size: -; V: TRBV5-4; J: TRBJ2-5; D: -; CDR3: CASSLELGRQETQYF; DNA: TGTGCCAGCAGCTTGGAGCTGGGGAGACAAGAGACCCAGTACTTC
size: -; V: TRBV5-1; J: TRBJ1-2; D: -; CDR3: CASSPGNGLTTSGYTF; DNA: TGCGCCAGCAGCCCGGGAAATGGACTAACAACCTCCGGCTACACCTTC
size: -; V: TRBV20-1; J: TRBJ2-1; D: TRBD2; CDR3: CSAQRWRGTDNEQFF; DNA: TGCAGTGCCCAACGCTGGCGGGGGACCGACAATGAGCAGTTCTTC
size: -; V: TRBV2; J: TRBJ2-1; D: TRBD1; CDR3: CASMGQGWNEQFF; DNA: TGTGCCAGCATGGGACAGGGGTGGAATGAGCAGTTCTTC
size: -; V: TRBV4-3; J: TRBJ2-6; D: -; CDR3: CASSQGAGGANVLTF; DNA: TGCGCCAGCAGCCAAGGAGCCGGAGGGGCCAACGTCCTGACTTTC
size: -; V: TRBV11-2; J: TRBJ1-1; D: -; CDR3: CASSSALGGNAEAFF; DNA: TGTGCCAGCAGCTCCGCCCTGGGGGGGAACGCTGAAGCTTTCTTT
size: -; V: TRBV19; J: TRBJ1-6; D: -; CDR3: CASSLEGDNSPLHF; DNA: TGTGCCAGTAGCCTGGAGGGTGATAATTCACCCCTCCACTTT
size: -; V: TRBV6-5; J: TRBJ2-7; D: TRBD1; CDR3: CASSYSGQGYEQYF; DNA: TGTGCCAGCAGTTACTCAGGACAGGGCTACGAGCAGTACTTC
size: few; V: TRBV5-1; J: TRBJ2-3; D: TRBD2; CDR3: CASSRGGTPIFDTQYF; DNA: TGCGCCAGCAGCCGGGGGGGGACTCCCATTTTTGATACGCAGTATTTT
size: -; V: TRBV10-3; J: TRBJ1-5; D: -; CDR3: CAVGGVGNQPQHF; DNA: TGTGCCGTAGGAGGGGTTGGCAATCAGCCCCAGCATTTT
size: many; V: TRBV7-2; J: TRBJ1-6; D: -; CDR3: CASSLVRQSYNSPLHF; DNA: TGTGCCAGCAGCTTAGTTCGTCAGTCCTATAATTCACCCCTCCACTTT
size: few; V: TRBV5-4; J: TRBJ1-1; D: -; CDR3: CASSLGLGRGDEAFF; DNA: TGTGCCAGCAGCTTGGGGTTGGGCCGGGGGGATGAAGCTTTCTTT
size: -; V: TRBV10-3; J: TRBJ2-3; D: -; CDR3: CAISDEGGGTDTQYF; DNA: TGTGCCATCAGTGATGAGGGGGGCGGTACAGATACGCAGTATTTT
size: many; V: TRBV7-6; J: TRBJ1-1; D: -; CDR3: CASSLGPGLGTEAFF; DNA: TGTGCCAGCAGCTTAGGTCCGGGGCTGGGCACTGAAGCTTTCTTT
size: -; V: TRBV6-6; J: TRBJ1-2; D: TRBD1; CDR3: CASSYLRQGNGYTF; DNA: TGTGCCAGCAGTTACCTTAGACAGGGCAATGGCTACACCTTC
size: -; V: TRBV7-6; J: TRBJ2-3; D: TRBD1; CDR3: CASSLGTGTPLTDTQYF; DNA: TGTGCCAGCAGCTTAGGGACAGGGACCCCCCTCACAGATACGCAGTATTTT
size: once; V: TRBV7-2; J: TRBJ1-5; D: TRBD1; CDR3: CASSLWMGTGGSFQPQHF; DNA: TGTGCCAGCAGTCTATGGATGGGGACAGGGGGCAGTTTTCAGCCCCAGCATTTT
size: -; V: TRBV29-1; J: TRBJ2-7; D: TRBD1; CDR3: CSVVKTGSVYEQYF; DNA: TGCAGCGTCGTTAAGACAGGGAGTGTCTACGAGCAGTACTTC
size: -; V: TRBV29-1; J: TRBJ1-5; D: -; CDR3: CSVELGGNQPQHF; DNA: TGCAGCGTTGAATTAGGGGGTAATCAGCCCCAGCATTTT
size: -; V: TRBV19; J: TRBJ2-2; D: -; CDR3: CASSILGETGELFF; DNA: TGTGCCAGTAGTATCTTGGGAGAAACCGGGGAGCTGTTTTTT
size: -; V: TRBV18; J: TRBJ1-5; D: -; CDR3: CASSPSASNQPQHF; DNA: TGTGCCAGCTCACCATCCGCAAGCAATCAGCCCCAGCATTTT
size: -; V: TRBV20-1; J: TRBJ1-2; D: -; CDR3: CSAIHPGYTF; DNA: TGCAGTGCCATCCATCCGGGCTACACCTTC
size: -; V: TRBV15; J: TRBJ2-3; D: -; CDR3: CATSIEGSTDTQYF; DNA: TGTGCCACCAGCATCGAAGGGAGCACAGATACGCAGTATTTT
size: many; V: TRBV7-2; J: TRBJ1-2; D: -; CDR3: CASSLSGTPSNYGYTF; DNA: TGTGCCAGCAGCTTAAGTGGGACGCCGAGTAACTATGGCTACACCTTC
size: -; V: TRBV7-2; J: TRBJ2-2; D: TRBD1; CDR3: CVRSSRTGDTGELFF; DNA: TGTGTCCGCAGCTCTCGGACAGGGGACACCGGGGAGCTGTTTTTT
size: -; V: TRBV11-2; J: TRBJ2-1; D: -; CDR3: CASSPQVSQVRRVPNEQFF; DNA: TGTGCCAGCAGCCCCCAAGTCTCACAGGTCAGGAGAGTGCCCAATGAGCAGTTCTTC
size: -; V: TRBV11-3; J: TRBJ2-3; D: -; CDR3: CASSLGGRASTDTQYF; DNA: TGTGCCAGCAGCTTAGGTGGACGCGCAAGCACAGATACGCAGTATTTT
size: once; V: TRBV18; J: TRBJ1-1; D: -; CDR3: CASSPQGGIFENTEDLF; DNA: TGTGCCAGCTCACCACAAGGTGGAATCTTTGAGAACACTGAAGATTTATTT
size: few; V: TRBV12-5; J: TRBJ1-5; D: -; CDR3: CASGGRGLQHF; DNA: TGTGCTAGTGGGGGGAGGGGTCTCCAGCATTTT
size: many; V: TRBV6-1; J: TRBJ2-1; D: TRBD2; CDR3: CASSRLAGAAYNEQFF; DNA: TGTGCCAGCAGTCGTCTAGCGGGGGCCGCCTACAATGAGCAGTTCTTC
size: -; V: TRBV6-6; J: TRBJ2-7; D: -; CDR3: CASSDTNEQYF; DNA: TGTGCCAGCTCGGATACGAACGAGCAGTACTTC
size: many; V: TRBV2; J: TRBJ1-2; D: -; CDR3: CASSEGYGYTF; DNA: TGTGCCAGCAGTGAGGGGTATGGCTACACCTTC
size: -; V: TRBV18; J: TRBJ2-3; D: TRBD1; CDR3: CASSPTGVDTQYF; DNA: TGTGCCAGCTCACCGACAGGGGTAGATACGCAGTATTTT
size: -; V: TRBV6-5; J: TRBJ1-1; D: TRBD1; CDR3: CASRPRQGARTEAFF; DNA: TGTGCCAGCAGACCCAGACAGGGGGCGAGGACTGAAGCTTTCTTT
size: many; V: TRBV7-2; J: TRBJ2-7; D: -; CDR3: CASSLARQSEQYF; DNA: TGTGCCAGCAGCTTAGCCAGACAGAGCGAGCAGTACTTC
size: -; V: TRBV12-3/TRBV12-4; J: TRBJ2-1; D: TRBD1; CDR3: CASSLFGQGAHNEQFF; DNA: TGTGCCAGCAGTTTATTTGGACAGGGGGCGCATAATGAGCAGTTCTTC
size: -; V: TRBV2; J: TRBJ2-4; D: -; CDR3: CASEGGEVDIQYF; DNA: TGTGCCAGCGAAGGGGGAGAGGTGGACATTCAGTACTTC
size: few; V: TRBV2; J: TRBJ2-5; D: TRBD1; CDR3: CASSGTEETQYF; DNA: TGTGCCAGCAGCGGGACAGAAGAGACCCAGTACTTC
size: few; V: TRBV12-5; J: TRBJ2-2; D: -; CDR3: CASGRDTNTGELFF; DNA: TGTGCTAGTGGCAGAGACACCAACACCGGGGAGCTGTTTTTT
size: few; V: TRBV4-3; J: TRBJ1-1; D: -; CDR3: CASSPEAGLFTEAFF; DNA: TGCGCCAGCAGCCCGGAGGCTGGACTCTTCACTGAAGCTTTCTTT
size: -; V: TRBV7-8; J: TRBJ2-2; D: -; CDR3: CASSLLEPNTGELFF; DNA: TGTGCCAGCAGCCTACTAGAGCCGAACACCGGGGAGCTGTTTTTT
size: many; V: TRBV7-2; J: TRBJ2-4; D: TRBD1; CDR3: CASSFRGREEYF; DNA: TGTGCCAGCAGCTTCAGGGGGCGCGAGGAGTACTTC
size: -; V: TRBV11-2; J: TRBJ1-2; D: -; CDR3: CASSSPGGGWRGYTF; DNA: TGTGCCAGCAGCTCCCCCGGGGGGGGCTGGCGTGGCTACACCTTC
size: many; V: TRBV28; J: TRBJ2-7; D: TRBD1; CDR3: CASSSTGGDYEQYF; DNA: TGTGCCAGCAGTTCCACAGGGGGTGACTACGAGCAGTACTTC
size: -; V: TRBV23-1; J: TRBJ2-5; D: -; CDR3: CASSQSSREFVKTQYF; DNA: TGCGCCAGCAGTCAATCGTCCAGGGAGTTTGTGAAGACCCAGTACTTC
size: few; V: TRBV5-6; J: TRBJ2-5; D: -; CDR3: CASSGGRGETQYF; DNA: TGTGCCAGCAGCGGTGGGCGGGGAGAGACCCAGTACTTC